One sample yielded the 26 T cell receptor beta chains listed below, sequenced in a study of CD8 T cells in ankylosing spondylitis. Study-wide points: Ankylosing spondylitis blood seemed to carry a telltale TCR beta motif made of fewer than 10 highly homologous variants.

These TCRs' antigens remain unknown. MiXCR, run by TCRdb on the 5' RACE reads, gives a single entry per CDR3 protein. This table has around 770,000 distinct CDR3 sequences, 19% appearing once. Input material: blood, either unsorted or a sorted T cell fraction (not recorded which). These receptors came from a male donor with ankylosing spondylitis.

This clonotype was picked up a small number of times. The V call is TRBV4-3, the J call TRBJ2-1; no clear D gene. V was pared by 0 bases and J by 2 bases, with 11 bases between. Germline CDR1 reads LGHNA; CDR2 reads YSLEER. The CDR3 spans 16 residues. CDR3 loop: CASSQDWAETYNEQFF. The CDR3 DNA reads TGCGCCAGCAGCCAAGATTGGGCGGAGACCTACAATGAGCAGTTCTTC.

This clonotype was seen more than once but under ten times. The chain links TRBV6-1 to TRBJ2-7; 11 bases agree with TRBD2. CDR1 MNHNS and CDR2 SASEGT come from the germline V gene. J gave up 2 bases and V 0 bases, and 3 bases lay outside the gene matches. The CDR3 loop spans 16 amino acids. In nucleotides, the CDR3 is TGTGCCAGCAGTGAAGCGCCTAGCGGGGGGACCTACGAGCAGTACTTC. It specifies CASSEAPSGGTYEQYF.

V is TRBV20-1 and J is TRBJ1-1; D is perhaps TRBD1 (5 bases). The germline V gene has CDR1 DFQATT and CDR2 SNEGSKA (reference sequence). This CDR3 is 14 amino acids long. Trimming took off 0 bases at V and 5 bases at J, with 13 bases between the two ends. CDR3 sequence reads: CSARDWAPGTEAFF. CDR3 nucleotides: TGCAGTGCTAGAGATTGGGCCCCAGGGACTGAAGCTTTCTTT.

This clonotype was detected a few times. The chain recombines TRBV7-6 with TRBJ2-5, with TRBD2 identical over 10 bases. Per germline, CDR1 SGHVS and CDR2 FNYEAQ. V shed 3 bases, J shed 5 bases, and the junction held 9 bases outside the gene matches. There are 16 residues in the CDR3. The chain's CDR3 is CASSFVSGAGGETQYF. The CDR3 coding sequence is TGTGCCAGCAGCTTCGTCTCTGGAGCGGGAGGGGAGACCCAGTACTTC. The whole variable domain, filled in from reference TRBV7-6 and TRBJ2-5, reads GAGVSQSPRYKVTKRGQDVALRCDPISGHVSLYWYRQALGQGPEFLTYFNYEAQQDKSGLPNDRFSAERPEGSISTLTIQRTEQRDSAMYRCASSFVSGAGGETQYFGPGTRLLVL.

This chain joins TRBV2 and TRBJ2-3; no clear D. The CDR3 has 12 amino acids. V dropped 7 bases and J dropped 7 bases, with 12 bases sitting between them. The germline gives CDR1 SNHLY, CDR2 FYNNEI. CDR3 region: CASKGGSHTQYF. The CDR3 DNA sequence: TGTGCCAGCAAGGGCGGCTCGCATACGCAGTATTTT.

This clonotype was seen more than once but under ten times. The rearrangement links TRBV7-2 to TRBJ2-7; the D is unclear. The CDR3 sequence is 14 residues long. The germline V and J ends were trimmed by 1 base and 3 bases, with 10 bases remaining between them. Germline-derived CDR1 and CDR2 are SGHTA and FQGNSA. In DNA, the CDR3 is TGTGCCAGCAGCTTAGTCCCAGCTAGCTACGAGCAGTACTTC. It translates to CASSLVPASYEQYF.

The chain combines TRBV12-3 or TRBV12-4 with TRBJ2-2; maybe TRBD1 (6 bases). The CDR3 is made up of 16 amino acids. Trimming pared 2 bases from V and 6 bases from J, leaving 16 bases between. CDR3 bases: TGTGCCAGCAGTTTACACAGGGCCAACGGTGCCGGGGAGCTGTTTTTT. Its protein is CASSLHRANGAGELFF.

This clonotype has at least ten counts. CDR3 loop: CASSLGLNSGNTIYF. The CDR3 bases are TGTGCCAGCAGCTTAGGCCTGAACTCTGGAAACACCATATATTTT. The chain has TRBV11-3 and TRBJ1-3, with D hard to call. Trimming took 1 base from V and 0 from J, leaving 7 bases between them. The CDR3 is 15 residues long. In germline, CDR1 is SGHNT, CDR2 YENEEA.

This clonotype was recorded a few times. The V gene is TRBV6-5, the J gene TRBJ2-2; 7 bases are shared with TRBD1. The V segment lost 3 bases and the J segment 3 bases; nucleotides outside the gene matches: 7. CDR3 length: 16 residues. The germline gives CDR1 MNHEY, CDR2 SVGAGI. CDR3 coding DNA: TGTGCCAGCAGTTATTGGTCAGGGGGTGACACCGGGGAGCTGTTTTTT. This codes for CASSYWSGGDTGELFF.

V is TRBV27 and J is TRBJ2-2; 7 nucleotides match TRBD1. The CDR3 has 16 residues. The V segment lost 3 bases and the J segment 0 bases; nucleotides outside the gene matches: 4. Germline-derived CDR1 and CDR2 are MNHEY and SMNVEV (reference sequence). The CDR3 reads CASSFGQVPNTGELFF. DNA of the CDR3: TGTGCCAGCAGTTTCGGACAGGTACCGAACACCGGGGAGCTGTTTTTT.

This clonotype was observed a few times. J is TRBJ2-1 and V is TRBV4-1, with D maybe TRBD2 (7 bases). Between the trimmed V and J ends, which lost 1 base and 9 bases, there was a span of 16 bases. This CDR3 is 15 amino acids long. Germline CDR1 is MGHRA and CDR2 is YSYEKL. The CDR3 coding sequence is TGCGCCAGCAGCCAAGTGGGCGGGGAGGGGGGTGAGCAGTTCTTC. Translation gives CASSQVGGEGGEQFF.

The chain links TRBV11-2 to TRBJ1-5, with D unresolved. The germline V gene has CDR1 SGHAT and CDR2 FQNNGV. V lost 2 bases and J 5 bases, leaving 7 bases between the germline ends. The CDR3 extends over 13 amino acids. The DNA of the CDR3 is TGTGCCAGCAGCTTATCCCTTCATCAGCCCCAGCATTTT. Encoded protein: CASSLSLHQPQHF.

A few counts support this clonotype. This sequence joins TRBV7-2 and TRBJ2-7; 8 bases are a match to TRBD2. The CDR3 is 14 amino acids. With V trimmed by 5 bases and J by 4 bases, 7 bases remained unmatched. CDR1 is SGHTA, CDR2 FQGNSA, per germline. The CDR3 here is CASSPIGGGYEQYF. The DNA for the CDR3 is TGTGCCAGCAGCCCCATCGGGGGGGGGTACGAGCAGTACTTC.

This clonotype showed up just once. A read error may account for a junction end that differs from germline. This chain connects TRBV20-1 to TRBJ2-1; 10 bases align to TRBD1. Germline-derived CDR1 and CDR2 are DFQATT and SNEGSKA (reference sequence). The length of the CDR3 is 15 residues. In nucleotides, the CDR3 is TGCAGTGCCCCCCCGGACAGGGGGTCCTACAATGAGCAGCTCTTC. Amino acid sequence: CSAPPDRGSYNEQLF.

In this sample, this clonotype turned up a few times. The J gene is TRBJ2-3, the V gene TRBV2; D is ambiguous. Trimming pared 3 bases from V and 2 bases from J, leaving 15 bases between. In germline, CDR1 is SNHLY, CDR2 FYNNEI. This CDR3 has 16 residues. The CDR3 loop reads CASSDGTEISTDTQYF. CDR3 nucleotides: TGTGCCAGCAGTGACGGCACAGAAATATCCACAGATACGCAGTATTTT. Filled out from reference TRBV2 and TRBJ2-3, the complete variable domain reads EPEVTQTPSHQVTQMGQEVILRCVPISNHLYFYWYRQILGQKVEFLVSFYNNEISEKSEIFDDQFSVERPDGSNFTLKIRSTKLEDSAMYFCASSDGTEISTDTQYFGPGTRLTVL.

This chain links TRBV24-1 with TRBJ2-3; 8 positions match TRBD2. In germline, CDR1 is KGHDR, CDR2 SFDVKD. This CDR3 has 12 amino acids. The junction had 9 bases not matched to a gene; V was cut back by 12 bases and J by 8 bases. DNA for the CDR3: TGTGCCGTCGGGAGGGCCGCAGGTACGCAGTATTTT. Residues: CAVGRAAGTQYF.

The CDR3 loop reads CSVTGLENIQYF. CDR3 nucleotides: TGCAGCGTCACGGGTTTGGAAAACATTCAGTACTTC. The chain combines TRBV29-1 with TRBJ2-4; D gene uncertain. V lost 6 bases to trimming and J lost 5 bases, with 11 bases between them. This CDR3 is built from 12 residues. Per the germline V gene, CDR1 is SQVTM and CDR2 is ANQGSEA.

The genes are TRBV2 and TRBJ2-1, with D maybe TRBD2 (6 bases). Trimming took 3 bases from V and 10 from J, leaving 19 bases between them. This CDR3 spans 15 amino acids. Looked up from germline, CDR1 is SNHLY and CDR2 is FYNNEI. CDR3: CASSEGGALLQEQFF. CDR3 nucleotide sequence: TGTGCCAGCAGTGAGGGCGGGGCCCTTTTGCAGGAGCAGTTCTTC.

CDR3 DNA: TGTGCCAGCAGCTTCCGAGCTAGCGGGAACAATGAGCAGTTCTTC. Translated: CASSFRASGNNEQFF. The chain links TRBV7-6 to TRBJ2-1; TRBD2 matches 9 bases. This CDR3 comprises 15 residues. V lost 3 bases, J lost 5 bases, and 5 bases stayed unmatched. Germline lookup yields CDR1 SGHVS and CDR2 FNYEAQ.

The chain joins TRBV12-3 or TRBV12-4 to TRBJ1-4; 7 bases line up with TRBD1. V lost 5 bases, J lost 5 bases, and 5 bases stayed unmatched. This CDR3 has 14 amino acids. This chain's CDR3 is CASSAGQANEKLFF. The DNA of the CDR3 is TGTGCCAGCAGTGCTGGACAGGCAAATGAAAAACTGTTTTTT.

The chain has TRBV12-3 or TRBV12-4 and TRBJ2-6, with D perhaps TRBD1 or TRBD2 (6 bases each). Trimming cost V 4 bases and J 0 bases, with 22 bases left between them. The CDR3 spans 20 residues. The CDR3 spells CASSSPLGGSLLSGANVLTF. The CDR3 DNA follows: TGTGCCAGCAGTTCCCCCCTGGGGGGCTCTCTCCTCTCTGGGGCCAACGTCCTGACTTTC.

This clonotype was counted only a few times. The chain employs TRBV29-1 and TRBJ2-3; D call uncertain. The CDR3 is 12 amino acids. Germline V gene data show CDR1 as SQVTM and CDR2 as ANQGSEA. V was trimmed by 0 bases and J by 5 bases, leaving 6 bases between them. For the CDR3, the DNA is TGCAGCGTTGAAGATCTTCTAGATACGCAGTATTTT. This gives the protein CSVEDLLDTQYF.

V usage is TRBV7-2 and J usage is TRBJ1-1; TRBD1 might be the D (5 bases). The CDR3 extends over 17 amino acids. Germline V gives CDR1 SGHTA, CDR2 FQGNSA. Trimming removed 5 bases from V and 0 bases from J, with 19 bases in between. In DNA, the CDR3 is TGTGCCAGCAGCCAGACTCTGGGGACGGAGATGAACACTGAAGCTTTCTTT. It is translated as CASSQTLGTEMNTEAFF.

This clonotype has only a few counts. A much larger clone differs by one base, so this may be a read error. This chain joins TRBV27 and TRBJ2-3; D call uncertain. The CDR3 is 12 amino acids. Germline V gene sequence: CDR1 MNHEY, CDR2 SMNVEV (reference sequence). Trimming removed 6 bases from V and 2 bases from J, with 6 bases in between. CDR3 DNA: TGTGCCAGCAGGCGGAACACAGATACGCAGTATTTT. It translates to CASRRNTDTQYF.

In its sample, this clonotype was seen a few times. V gene TRBV3-1 combines with J gene TRBJ2-7, with D possibly TRBD1 on 5 matching bases. The CDR3 consists of 15 residues. Trimming stripped 4 bases from V and 3 bases from J, with 16 bases between. Germline CDR1 is LGHDT and CDR2 is YNNKEL (reference sequence). The CDR3 DNA follows: TGTGCCAGCAGCCCCTCGGACATAGGATTCTACGAGCAGTACTTC. Protein product: CASSPSDIGFYEQYF.

V and J are TRBV5-1 and TRBJ1-3; D unclear. The CDR3 runs to 15 residues. CDR1 is SGHRS and CDR2 is YFSETQ in the germline V gene. Trimming left V 4 bases short and J 0 bases short, with 11 bases between. The CDR3 spells CASSRGDLSGNTIYF. In DNA form, the CDR3 reads TGCGCCAGCAGCCGGGGAGACCTCTCTGGAAACACCATATATTTT.